This T cell receptor beta chain was sequenced during a study of shared clonotypes between healthy human individuals. In the study overall: Two female and a few male donors aged 18 to 49 were enrolled. Findings and caveats of the study: Unshared clonotypes carried lower generation probabilities than those common to all four donors. Clonotype sharing across a few donors was observed for 5% to 6.5% of naive CD4 clonotypes.

Trimming pared 0 bases from V and 4 bases from J, leaving 4 bases between. Germline lookup yields CDR1 LNHNV and CDR2 YYDKDF (reference sequence). The CDR3 runs to 12 residues. Researchers divided each subset's genomic DNA evenly across several immunoSEQ plates. This table comes from immunoSEQ multiplex PCR, and its TCRdb copy is limited to in-frame clones, with some not included. The data contain about 1 million clones, under 80% of them seen just once; the ten biggest clones take up approximately 1.5%. As to this clone: Its antigen is currently unknown. Other DNA sequences in this specimen translate into the identical CDR3.

This TCR was sampled from a man aged 18 to 29 in good health. This chain joins TRBV15 and TRBJ2-7; D gene unclear. Sample: memory CD4+ T cells sorted from blood. The subset was: CD45RA-negative fraction. CDR3 residues: CATSRDSYEQYF. CDR3 sequence (DNA): TGTGCCACCAGCAGAGATTCGTACGAGCAGTACTTC.